A selection of T cell receptor beta chains follows, all from one sample in a study of CD8 T cells in ankylosing spondylitis. TCRdb used MiXCR to reprocess the 5' RACE reads, holding one entry per CDR3 protein. Found here are about 340,000 distinct CDR3 sequences, roughly 14% of them singletons; the top ten hold 0.85% to 1.4%. Source material: blood, either unsorted or a sorted T cell fraction (not recorded which). Receptors originate from a male donor with ankylosing spondylitis or in good health (not recorded which). Both conserved end residues are part of each CDR3. A D gene is named only where the DNA matches it firmly. The size field is filled for only some rows; it gives once, few, many or a size class.

j_call d_call v_call cdr3_length clone_size cdr3_nt cdr3_aa
TRBJ1-2 . TRBV5-1 14 . TGCGCCAGCAGCTTGCGACTGGGAGGGGATGGCTACACCTTC CASSLRLGGDGYTF
TRBJ2-7 . TRBV11-2 16 . TGTGCCAGCAGAAACCCAATTGACACTTACTCCTACGAGCAGTACTTC CASRNPIDTYSYEQYF
TRBJ2-6 . TRBV7-8 15 few TGTGCCAGCAGCTTAGAGGCTGGCCGGGCCAACGTCCTGACTTTC CASSLEAGRANVLTF
TRBJ1-1 . TRBV19 16 few TGTGCCAGTAGTATAGATGGAGGCAGGGCGAACACTGAAGCTTTCTTT CASSIDGGRANTEAFF
TRBJ2-1 . TRBV5-6 14 . TGTGCCAGCAGCTTGGACAGGGCCTGGGGTGAGCAGTTCTTC CASSLDRAWGEQFF
TRBJ2-5 . TRBV20-1 12 many TGCAGTGCTAAGGGGGTAGGAGAGACCCAGTACTTC CSAKGVGETQYF
TRBJ2-7 . TRBV12-3/TRBV12-4 15 few TGTGCCAGCAGTTCCCCCGGCGGAGGTTCCTACGAGCAGTACTTC CASSSPGGGSYEQYF
TRBJ2-3 . TRBV5-6 16 few TGTGCCAGCAGCTTCCCCGACAGGTCTAGCACAGATACGCAGTATTTT CASSFPDRSSTDTQYF
TRBJ2-5 TRBD2 TRBV10-3 13 few TGTGCCATCAGTGCTAGCGGGCAAGAGACCCAGTACTTC CAISASGQETQYF
TRBJ1-1 TRBD1 TRBV10-3 15 few TGTGCCATCAGTGGTCCAGGGACAGCAAACACTGAAGCTTTCTTT CAISGPGTANTEAFF
TRBJ2-1 . TRBV19 16 few TGTGCCAGTAGCCAGCGGAATTCGGCGGCCTACAATGAGCAGTTCTTC CASSQRNSAAYNEQFF
TRBJ2-2 . TRBV7-2 14 . TGTGCCAGCAGCTTCGGGGCAGGGGCCGGGGAGCTGTTTTTT CASSFGAGAGELFF
TRBJ1-1 . TRBV27 16 few TGTGCCAGCAGTATAAGGCCAGGTAGGCCGATCACTGAAGCTTTCTTT CASSIRPGRPITEAFF
TRBJ2-7 . TRBV4-1 15 . TGCGCCAGCAGCCAAGAGAAGGGCAGGGCCTACGAGCAGTACTTC CASSQEKGRAYEQYF
TRBJ2-7 . TRBV7-2 12 . TGTTCCAGCAGCTTGGATTTGGACAGTCTGTACTTC CSSSLDLDSLYF
TRBJ1-1 . TRBV7-8 12 few TGTGCCAGCAGCTTTAAGAACACTGAAGCTTTCTTT CASSFKNTEAFF
TRBJ2-1 TRBD2 TRBV11-3 16 . TGTCCCAGCAGCTTCTCCCTAGCGGGGGGAAACAATGAGCAGTTCTTC CPSSFSLAGGNNEQFF
TRBJ2-1 TRBD2 TRBV3-1 16 many TGTGCCAGCAGCCAGAGTCTAGCGGGCTCCTACAATGAGCAGTTCTTC CASSQSLAGSYNEQFF
TRBJ2-7 . TRBV7-9 16 . TGTGCCAGCAGCGGCGCGGCTGCAGGGAAAAGGGACGAGCAGTACTTC CASSGAAAGKRDEQYF
TRBJ2-2 . TRBV30 14 . TGTGCCTGGAACACAGGGGGGGACACCGGGGAGCTGTTTTTT CAWNTGGDTGELFF
TRBJ2-5 TRBD2 TRBV7-9 14 . TGTGCCAGCACCGCGGGGGTACCGGGGGAGACCCAGTACTTC CASTAGVPGETQYF
TRBJ2-7 . TRBV6-2/TRBV6-3 13 . TGTGCCAGCAGTGGTCCCCTCTACTACGAGCAGTACTTC CASSGPLYYEQYF
TRBJ2-7 . TRBV4-1 15 . TGCGCCAGCAGCCAAGTACTTGCTCCAGGCTACGAGCAGTACTTC CASSQVLAPGYEQYF
TRBJ1-2 TRBD1 TRBV5-1 13 . TGCGCCAGCACCGGACAGGGTAACTATGGCTACACCTTC CASTGQGNYGYTF
TRBJ2-7 . TRBV29-1 13 few TGCAGCGTTGAAGGGAAGGGCTCGGGGGAGCAGTACTTC CSVEGKGSGEQYF
TRBJ1-1 TRBD1 TRBV18 15 few TGTGCCAGCTCACCCCCCACGACAGGGAGAACTGAAGCTTTCTTT CASSPPTTGRTEAFF